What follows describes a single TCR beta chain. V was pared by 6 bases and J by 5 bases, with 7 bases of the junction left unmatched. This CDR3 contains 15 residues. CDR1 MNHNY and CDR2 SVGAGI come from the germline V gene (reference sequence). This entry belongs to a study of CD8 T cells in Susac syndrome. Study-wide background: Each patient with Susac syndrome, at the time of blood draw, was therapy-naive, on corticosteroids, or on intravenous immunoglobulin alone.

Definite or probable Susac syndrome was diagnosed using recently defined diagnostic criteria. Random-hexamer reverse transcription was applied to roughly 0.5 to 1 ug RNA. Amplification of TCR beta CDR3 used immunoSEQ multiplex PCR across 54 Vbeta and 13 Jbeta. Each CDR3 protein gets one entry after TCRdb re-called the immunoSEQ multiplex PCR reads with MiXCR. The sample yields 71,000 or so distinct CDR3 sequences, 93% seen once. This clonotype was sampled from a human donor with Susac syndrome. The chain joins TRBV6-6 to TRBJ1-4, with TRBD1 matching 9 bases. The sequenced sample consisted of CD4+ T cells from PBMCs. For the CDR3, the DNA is TGTGCCAGCAGGGACAGGGGTACGGGGAATGAAAAACTGTTTTTT. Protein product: CASRDRGTGNEKLFF.